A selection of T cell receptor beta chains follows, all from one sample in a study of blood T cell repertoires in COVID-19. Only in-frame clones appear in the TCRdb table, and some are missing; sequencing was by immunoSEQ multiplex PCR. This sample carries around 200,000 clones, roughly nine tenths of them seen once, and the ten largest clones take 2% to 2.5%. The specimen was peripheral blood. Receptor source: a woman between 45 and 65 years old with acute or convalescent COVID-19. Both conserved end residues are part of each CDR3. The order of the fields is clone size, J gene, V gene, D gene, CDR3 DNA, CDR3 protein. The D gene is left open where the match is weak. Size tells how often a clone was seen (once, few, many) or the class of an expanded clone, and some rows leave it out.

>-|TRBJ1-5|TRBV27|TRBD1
TGTGCCAGCAGTCCTATCGACAGGGGGGAGCAGCCCCAGCATTTT
CASSPIDRGEQPQHF
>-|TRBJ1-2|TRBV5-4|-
TGTGCCAGCAGCTTGGGGGACACCTATGGCTACACCTTC
CASSLGDTYGYTF
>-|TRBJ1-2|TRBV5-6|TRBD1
TGTGCCAGCAGCTTGGACCCCACAGGGGAGACCTATGGCTACACCTTC
CASSLDPTGETYGYTF
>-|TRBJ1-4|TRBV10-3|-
TGTGCCATCAGTGAGGGAGCGTCTAATGAAAAACTGTTTTTT
CAISEGASNEKLFF
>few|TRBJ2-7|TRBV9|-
TGTGCCAGCAGCGTCAATACAGGGAACGAGCAGTACTTC
CASSVNTGNEQYF
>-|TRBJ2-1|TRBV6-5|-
TGTGCCAGCAGACCCCACCGAGGAAGGTACAATGAGCAGTTCTTC
CASRPHRGRYNEQFF
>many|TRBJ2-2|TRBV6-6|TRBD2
TGTGCCAGCAGTTACAGCGGGGGGAACACCGGGGAGCTGTTTTTT
CASSYSGGNTGELFF
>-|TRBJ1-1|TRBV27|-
TGTGCCAGCAGTCCAATAGTTGCCTCCAGGGTGGAAGCTTTCTTT
CASSPIVASRVEAFF
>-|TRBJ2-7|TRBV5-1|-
TGCGCCAGCAGCTTGGGGGCGGGTTACTCCTACGAGCAGTACTTC
CASSLGAGYSYEQYF
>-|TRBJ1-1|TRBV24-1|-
TGTGCCACCAGTGACGCAATACGGTCGGTGAACACTGAAGCTTTCTTT
CATSDAIRSVNTEAFF
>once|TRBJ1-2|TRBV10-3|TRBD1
TGTGCCATCAGTTCCGGGACAGGGGAGTACACCTTC
CAISSGTGEYTF
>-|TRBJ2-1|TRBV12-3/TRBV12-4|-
TGTGCCAGCACCCGGGCCGGGACACCGCAGTTCTTC
CASTRAGTPQFF
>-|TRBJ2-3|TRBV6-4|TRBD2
TGTGCCAGCAGTCGAGCGGGGGGGCCTACAGATACGCAGTATTTT
CASSRAGGPTDTQYF
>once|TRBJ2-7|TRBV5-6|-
TGTGCCAGCAGCCATCCTGGAGGGAGCTCCTACGAGCAGTACTTC
CASSHPGGSSYEQYF
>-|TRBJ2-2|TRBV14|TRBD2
TGTGCCAGCAGCCGAGCGGGGGTGAACACCGGGGAGCTGTTTTTT
CASSRAGVNTGELFF
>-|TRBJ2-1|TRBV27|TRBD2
TGTGCCAGCAGTTTATGGAGCGGGGGCGTCTACAATGAGCAGTTCTTC
CASSLWSGGVYNEQFF
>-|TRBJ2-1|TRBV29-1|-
TGCAGCGTTCGACAGGATGAGCAGTTCTTC
CSVRQDEQFF
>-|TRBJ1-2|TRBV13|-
TGTGCCAGCAGCCGTGAGCCTTATGACGGTACAGCCCATGGCTACACCTTC
CASSREPYDGTAHGYTF
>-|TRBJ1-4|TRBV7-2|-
TGTGCCAGCAGCTTGGCGGGGGACGAAAAACTGTTTTTT
CASSLAGDEKLFF
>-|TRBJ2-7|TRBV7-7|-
TGTGCCAGCAGCTTACGTCTAGCCACCTACGAGCAGTACTTC
CASSLRLATYEQYF
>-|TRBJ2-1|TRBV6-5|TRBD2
TGTGCCAGCAGACCAGCGGGGGGCAGGAATGAGCAGTTCTTC
CASRPAGGRNEQFF
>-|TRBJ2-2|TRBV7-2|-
TGTGCCAGCAGCTTAGCGGGCGGGATCGGCGGGGAGCTGTTTTTT
CASSLAGGIGGELFF
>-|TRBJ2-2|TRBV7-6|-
TGTGCCAGCAGCTTAGATACAGAAGAGAACACCGGGGAGCTGTTTTTT
CASSLDTEENTGELFF
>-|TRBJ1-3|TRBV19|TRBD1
TGTGCCAGTCGCCCGGGACAGGCCTCTGGAAACACCATATATTTT
CASRPGQASGNTIYF
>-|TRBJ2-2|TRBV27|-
TGTGCCAGCACCTTAAACAGGGTAACCGGGGAGCTGTTTTTT
CASTLNRVTGELFF
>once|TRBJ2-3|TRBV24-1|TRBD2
TGTGCCACCAGTGACGTGAGCGGGGACAGCACAGATACGCAGTATTTT
CATSDVSGDSTDTQYF
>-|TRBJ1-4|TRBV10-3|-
TGTGCCATCAGTGAGTCCAGAGGGCAGTTTTTGTTTTTT
CAISESRGQFLFF
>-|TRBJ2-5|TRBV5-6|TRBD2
TGTGCCAGCAGCTTGGCGGGAGGGCTTGGGGAGACCCAGTACTTC
CASSLAGGLGETQYF
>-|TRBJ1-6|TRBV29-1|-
TGCAGCGTTAGTATGGACAGAGGAGTCTATTCACCCCTCCACTTT
CSVSMDRGVYSPLHF
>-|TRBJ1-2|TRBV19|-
TGTGCCAGTAGTCGCCCCGGGTCGATCTATGGCTACACCTTC
CASSRPGSIYGYTF
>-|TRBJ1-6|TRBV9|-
TGTGCCAGCAGCGTTGGGCCCCTGGGCTATAATTCACCCCTCCACTTT
CASSVGPLGYNSPLHF
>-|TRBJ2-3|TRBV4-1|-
TGCGCCAGCAGCCAAGATGGGGCAGGGGGGTCTAGCACAGATACGCAGTATTTT
CASSQDGAGGSSTDTQYF
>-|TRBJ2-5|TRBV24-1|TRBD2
TGTGCCACCAGTGATTGGGGGACTAGAGATTCAGAGACCCAGTACTTC
CATSDWGTRDSETQYF
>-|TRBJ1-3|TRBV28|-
TGTGCCAGCATCTCCGGGACAAGTGGAAACACCATATATTTT
CASISGTSGNTIYF
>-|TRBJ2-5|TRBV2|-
TGTGCCAGCAGGGTTAGCTTGAGCGAGACCCAGTACTTC
CASRVSLSETQYF
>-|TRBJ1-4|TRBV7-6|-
TGTGCCAGCAGCTTGTCGGTTTTAGCAACTAATGAAAAACTGTTTTTT
CASSLSVLATNEKLFF
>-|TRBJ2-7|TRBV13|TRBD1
TGTGCCAGCAGCTCTAGGGACAGGGGGCCTTTACACCTCGCCTACGAGCAGTACTTC
CASSSRDRGPLHLAYEQYF
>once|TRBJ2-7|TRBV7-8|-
TGTGCCAGCAGCTTATTTAGTACTAATACCTACGAGCAGTACTTC
CASSLFSTNTYEQYF
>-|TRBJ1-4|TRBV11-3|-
TGTGCCAGCAGCCTCCCGGGACTTAATGAAAAACTGTTTTTT
CASSLPGLNEKLFF
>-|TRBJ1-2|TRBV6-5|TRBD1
TGTGCCAGCACCGGACAGGGGGTTGGCTACACCTTC
CASTGQGVGYTF
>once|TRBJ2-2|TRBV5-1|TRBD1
TGCGCCAGCAGCAGCCAGGCAGGGGGATTGGGAACCGGGGAGCTGTTTTTT
CASSSQAGGLGTGELFF
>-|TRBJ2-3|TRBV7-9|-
TGTGCCAGCAGCTGGCAGGGTGCAGATACGCAGTATTTT
CASSWQGADTQYF
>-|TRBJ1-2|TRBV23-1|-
TGCGCCAGCAGTCCAATCGAGGGGACAACTTATGGCTACACCTTC
CASSPIEGTTYGYTF
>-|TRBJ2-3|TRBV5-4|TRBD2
TGTGCCAGCAGCGGAACTAGCGGTCCTACAGATACGCAGTATTTT
CASSGTSGPTDTQYF